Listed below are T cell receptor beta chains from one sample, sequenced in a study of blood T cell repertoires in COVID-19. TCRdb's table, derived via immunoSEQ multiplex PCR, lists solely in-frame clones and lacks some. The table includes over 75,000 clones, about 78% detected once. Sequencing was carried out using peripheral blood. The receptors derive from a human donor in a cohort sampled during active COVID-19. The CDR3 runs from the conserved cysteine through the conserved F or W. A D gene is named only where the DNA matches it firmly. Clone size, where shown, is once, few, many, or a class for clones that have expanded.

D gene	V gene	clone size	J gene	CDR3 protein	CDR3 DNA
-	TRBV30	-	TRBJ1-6	CAWSEKPQGYNSPLHF	TGTGCCTGGAGCGAGAAGCCACAGGGCTATAATTCACCCCTCCACTTT
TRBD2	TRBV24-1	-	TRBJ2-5	CATSPGLADGGWNQETQYF	TGTGCCACCAGCCCGGGACTAGCGGATGGCGGTTGGAATCAAGAGACCCAGTACTTC
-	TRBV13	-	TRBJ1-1	CASSFRRDTEAFF	TGTGCCAGCAGCTTCAGGCGGGACACTGAAGCTTTCTTT
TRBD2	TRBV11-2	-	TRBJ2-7	CASSLGWGGPTLYEQYF	TGTGCCAGCAGCTTAGGTTGGGGAGGGCCAACCCTCTACGAGCAGTACTTC
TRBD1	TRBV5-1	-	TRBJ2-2	CASSSQTGMNTGELFF	TGCGCCAGCAGCTCCCAGACAGGGATGAACACCGGGGAGCTGTTTTTT
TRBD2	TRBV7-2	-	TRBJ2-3	CASSLGSGVSTDTQYF	TGTGCCAGCAGCTTAGGGAGCGGGGTTAGCACAGATACGCAGTATTTT
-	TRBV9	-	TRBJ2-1	CASSLDSRSYNEQFF	TGTGCCAGCAGCCTCGACTCACGCTCCTACAATGAGCAGTTCTTC
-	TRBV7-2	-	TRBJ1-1	CASSYYEAFF	TGTGCCAGCAGCTATTATGAAGCTTTCTTT
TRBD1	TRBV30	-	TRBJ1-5	CAWSTGQGAGQPQHF	TGTGCCTGGAGTACAGGACAGGGGGCAGGGCAGCCCCAGCATTTT
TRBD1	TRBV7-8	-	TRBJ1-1	CASSQGQGTEAFF	TGTGCCAGCAGCCAGGGACAGGGGACTGAAGCTTTCTTT
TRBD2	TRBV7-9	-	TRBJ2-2	CASSDKRESGGELFF	TGTGCCAGCAGTGACAAGCGGGAGTCGGGCGGGGAGCTGTTTTTT
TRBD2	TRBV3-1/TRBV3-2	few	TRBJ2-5	CASSQGFSGGQETQYF	TGTGCCAGCAGCCAAGGGTTTAGCGGGGGCCAAGAGACCCAGTACTTC
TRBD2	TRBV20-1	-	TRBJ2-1	CARGGNEQFF	TGCGCTCGCGGGGGGAATGAGCAGTTCTTC
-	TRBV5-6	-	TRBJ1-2	CASSLDRRTSYGYTF	TGTGCCAGCAGCTTGGATCGCAGAACCTCCTATGGCTACACCTTC
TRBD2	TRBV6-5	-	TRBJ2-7	CASSYSGGDYEQYF	TGTGCCAGCAGTTATAGCGGGGGGGATTACGAGCAGTACTTC
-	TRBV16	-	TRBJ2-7	CASSQYQGRYF	TGTGCCAGCAGCCAATATCAGGGAAGGTACTTC
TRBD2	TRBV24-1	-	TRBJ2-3	CATSDPGLAGTDTQYF	TGTGCCACCAGTGACCCCGGACTAGCGGGGACAGATACGCAGTATTTT
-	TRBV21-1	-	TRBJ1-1	CASSLGGPTEAFF	TGTGCCAGCAGTCTCGGGGGGCCCACTGAAGCTTTCTTT
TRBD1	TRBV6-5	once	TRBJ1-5	CASSTRQGAKQPQHF	TGTGCCAGCAGCACTAGACAGGGGGCGAAACAGCCCCAGCATTTT
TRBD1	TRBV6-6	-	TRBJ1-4	CASSPPPGTGVPNEKLFF	TGTGCCAGCAGTCCACCTCCGGGGACAGGAGTACCGAATGAAAAACTGTTTTTT
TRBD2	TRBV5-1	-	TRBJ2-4	CASSPTGTKVNIQYF	TGCGCCAGCAGCCCTACCGGGACTAAGGTTAACATTCAGTACTTC
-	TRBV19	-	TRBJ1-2	CASSYPGGDGYTF	TGTGCCAGTAGCTATCCTGGGGGGGATGGCTACACCTTC
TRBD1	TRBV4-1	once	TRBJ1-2	CASSQERGTAYYGYTF	TGCGCCAGCAGCCAAGAAAGGGGGACAGCTTACTATGGCTACACCTTC
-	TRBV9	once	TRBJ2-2	CASSVVSGTGELFF	TGTGCCAGCAGCGTAGTTTCGGGCACCGGGGAGCTGTTTTTT
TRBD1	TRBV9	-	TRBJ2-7	CASSPTLGQQNSYEQYF	TGTGCCAGCAGCCCGACATTGGGACAGCAAAACTCCTACGAGCAGTACTTC
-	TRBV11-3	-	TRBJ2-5	CASSSGAGEVETQYF	TGTGCCAGCAGCTCGGGGGCGGGAGAGGTGGAGACCCAGTACTTC
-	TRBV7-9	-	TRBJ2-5	CASSLAPDGEETQYF	TGTGCCAGCAGCTTAGCACCCGACGGGGAAGAGACCCAGTACTTC
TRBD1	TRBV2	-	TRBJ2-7	CASRAGTGGSYEQYF	TGTGCCAGCAGGGCCGGGACAGGTGGGTCCTACGAGCAGTACTTC
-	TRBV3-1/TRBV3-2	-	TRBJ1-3	CASSPNRGTGNTIYF	TGTGCCAGCAGCCCGAATAGGGGAACTGGAAACACCATATATTTT
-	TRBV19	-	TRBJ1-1	CASSKGVMNTEAFF	TGTGCCAGTAGTAAGGGAGTCATGAACACTGAAGCTTTCTTT
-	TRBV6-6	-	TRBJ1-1	CASSYSGGTEAFF	TGTGCCAGCAGTTACTCGGGGGGAACTGAAGCTTTCTTT
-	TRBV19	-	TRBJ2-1	CASTKGLNEQFF	TGTGCCAGTACAAAGGGGCTGAATGAGCAGTTCTTC
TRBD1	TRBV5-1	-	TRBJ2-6	CASSFRTGAPQGHSSGANVLTF	TGCGCCAGCAGCTTTAGGACAGGGGCACCCCAGGGGCACTCCTCTGGGGCCAACGTCCTGACTTTC
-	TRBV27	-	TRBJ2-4	CASQKSVAKNIQYF	TGTGCCAGCCAGAAATCAGTAGCCAAAAACATTCAGTACTTC
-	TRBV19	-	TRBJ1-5	CASSIILSGNQPQHF	TGTGCCAGTAGTATAATTCTTTCTGGCAATCAGCCCCAGCATTTT
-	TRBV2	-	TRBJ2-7	CASSGTWEQYF	TGTGCCAGCAGCGGGACTTGGGAGCAGTACTTC
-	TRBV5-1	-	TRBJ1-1	CASSFPSTEAFF	TGCGCCAGCAGCTTTCCCAGCACTGAAGCTTTCTTT
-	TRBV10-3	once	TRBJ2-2	CAIRRKGSNTGELFF	TGTGCCATCAGAAGGAAGGGGTCGAACACCGGGGAGCTGTTTTTT
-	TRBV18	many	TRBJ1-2	CASSPTFQANYGYTF	TGTGCCAGCTCACCAACTTTTCAGGCTAACTATGGCTACACCTTC
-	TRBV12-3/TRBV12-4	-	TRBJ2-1	CASSLGPYNEQFF	TGTGCCAGCAGTTTGGGGCCCTACAATGAGCAGTTCTTC
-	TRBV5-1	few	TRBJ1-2	CASSLDYRDGYTF	TGCGCCAGCAGCTTGGATTACAGGGATGGCTACACCTTC
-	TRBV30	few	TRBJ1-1	CAWSTISVTEAFF	TGTGCCTGGAGTACGATATCGGTCACTGAAGCTTTCTTT
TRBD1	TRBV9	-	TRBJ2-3	CASNNNPGQGFSDTQYF	TGTGCCAGCAACAATAACCCGGGACAGGGGTTTTCAGATACGCAGTATTTT
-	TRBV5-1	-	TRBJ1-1	CASIQGTEAFF	TGCGCCAGCATCCAGGGAACTGAAGCTTTCTTT
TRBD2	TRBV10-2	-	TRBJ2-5	CASRGLAAQETQYF	TGCGCCAGCAGGGGACTAGCGGCCCAAGAGACCCAGTACTTC
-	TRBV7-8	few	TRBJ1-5	CASSLYRDSNQPQHF	TGTGCCAGCAGCTTATACAGGGATAGCAATCAGCCCCAGCATTTT
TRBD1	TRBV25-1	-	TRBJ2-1	CASSEGTGGVDEQFF	TGTGCCAGCAGTGAGGGGACAGGGGGAGTGGATGAGCAGTTCTTC
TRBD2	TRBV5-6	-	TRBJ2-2	CASSGSGYTGELFF	TGTGCCAGCAGCGGTAGCGGGTACACCGGGGAGCTGTTTTTT
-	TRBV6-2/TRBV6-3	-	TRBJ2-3	CASSYFALMSSDTQYF	TGTGCCAGCAGTTACTTCGCATTAATGAGTTCAGATACGCAGTATTTT
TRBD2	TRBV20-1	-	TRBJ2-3	CSASPPSGRGSDTQYF	TGCAGTGCTAGTCCGCCTAGCGGGAGAGGATCAGATACGCAGTATTTT
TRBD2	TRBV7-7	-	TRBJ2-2	CASSFRLAGGPVGTGELFF	TGTGCCAGCAGCTTCCGACTAGCGGGAGGGCCGGTGGGCACCGGGGAGCTGTTTTTT
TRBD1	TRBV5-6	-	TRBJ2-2	CASSLAFGDSSNTGELFF	TGTGCCAGCAGCTTGGCGTTCGGGGACAGTTCGAACACCGGGGAGCTGTTTTTT
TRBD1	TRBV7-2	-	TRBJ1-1	CASSSGQGFTEAFF	TGTGCCAGCAGCTCCGGACAGGGTTTCACTGAAGCTTTCTTT